This section outlines one T cell receptor (beta chain) sequence together with its context. What it binds is not known. TCRdb used MiXCR to reprocess the reads, holding one entry per CDR3 protein. This repertoire shows under 150,000 distinct CDR3 sequences, more than 20% found once; its top ten account for 34%. The CDR3 length is 15 residues. J lost 3 bases, V lost 3 bases, and 4 bases had no gene match. This record comes from a study of T cell repertoires in cytomegalovirus infection. The rearrangement uses TRBV12-3 or TRBV12-4 and TRBJ1-4, with 7 bases aligning to TRBD1. The sequenced material came from PBMCs, sequenced either directly or after in vitro stimulation (not recorded which). The receptor was isolated from a human donor in good health (CMV status not recorded). Some clones in this sample may be carry-over from other donors' samples. The CDR3 DNA reads as TGTGCCAGCAGTTTTAGGGGGCCAGCTAATGAAAAACTGTTTTTT. It yields the protein CASSFRGPANEKLFF.